Presented here are 25 T cell receptor beta chains from one specimen sequenced in a study of blood T cell repertoires in COVID-19. Method: immunoSEQ multiplex PCR; TCRdb's copy keeps in-frame clones and lacks some. The sample lists 300,000 to 450,000 clones; 87% were seen once. Sequencing was performed on PBMCs or T cells enriched from blood (not recorded which). The receptors were gathered from a man aged 30 to 45 who had recovered from COVID-19.

The J gene is TRBJ2-6, the V gene TRBV2; the match to TRBD1 covers 12 bases. V was pared by 6 bases and J by 0 bases, with 3 bases of the junction left unmatched. CDR3 length equals 17 residues. Germline V gene sequence: CDR1 SNHLY, CDR2 FYNNEI. In DNA form, the CDR3 reads TGTGCCAGCAGGCCGGGACAGGGGGCCTCTGGGGCCAACGTCCTGACTTTC. This sequence encodes CASRPGQGASGANVLTF.

V gene TRBV29-1 combines with J gene TRBJ2-3; possibly TRBD1 for D (5 bases). Germline loops: CDR1 SQVTM, CDR2 ANQGSEA. Between the trimmed V and J ends, which lost 5 bases and 3 bases, there was a span of 18 bases. The CDR3 covers 15 residues. CDR3 coding DNA: TGCAGCGTTCAAACGATTAGGGGAAGGACAGATACGCAGTATTTT. Amino acids: CSVQTIRGRTDTQYF.

This clone was counted only a few times. This specimen includes other DNA sequences encoding the same CDR3. V and J are TRBV9 and TRBJ1-1; a weak D match, TRBD1 (5 bases). V lost 3 bases, J lost 5 bases, and 8 bases lay in between. Germline V gives CDR1 SGDLS, CDR2 YYNGEE. The CDR3 runs 12 residues. Here the CDR3 reads CASSAGGTEAFF. The CDR3, as DNA: TGTGCCAGCAGCGCCGGGGGTACTGAAGCTTTCTTT.

The chain recombines TRBV6-2 or TRBV6-3 with TRBJ1-2; D gene unclear. V was clipped by 5 bases and J by 6 bases, with 22 bases between them. This CDR3 spans 16 amino acids. CDR1 and CDR2 from the germline V gene are MNHEY and SVGEGT. CDR3 in amino acids: CASSPPWTSQADGYTF. As DNA, the CDR3 is TGTGCCAGCAGTCCACCCTGGACCTCTCAAGCGGATGGCTACACCTTC.

The chain recombines TRBV7-4 with TRBJ1-4; 9 bases are shared with TRBD1. The length of the CDR3 is 16 residues. V dropped 4 bases and J dropped 10; count of bases not matched to a gene: 13. The germline V gene has CDR1 SGHVT and CDR2 SQSDAQ. The CDR3 is CASSSVPGQGIGKLFF. CDR3 sequence (DNA): TGTGCCAGCAGCTCTGTACCGGGACAGGGTATTGGAAAACTGTTTTTT. Full variable domain (rest looked up from reference TRBV7-4 and TRBJ1-4): GAGVSQSPRYKVAKRGRDVALRCDSISGHVTLYWYRQTLGQGSEVLTYSQSDAQRDKSGRPSGRFSAERPERSVSTLKIQRTEQGDSAVYLCASSSVPGQGIGKLFFGSGTQLSVL.

The chain carries TRBV9 and TRBJ1-1; D uncertain. Germline-derived CDR1 and CDR2 are SGDLS and YYNGEE. CDR3 size: 13 residues. Trimming took 4 bases from V and 1 from J, leaving 8 bases between them. The CDR3 protein is CASSITENTEAFF. CDR3 nucleotides: TGTGCCAGCAGCATTACAGAGAACACTGAAGCTTTCTTT.

About this clone: In the same sample, other DNA sequences code for this CDR3. The chain is built from TRBV5-1 and TRBJ1-2; D possibly corresponds to TRBD1 (5 bases). Trimming took off 0 bases at V and 4 bases at J, with 10 bases between the two ends. This CDR3 comprises 14 residues. Germline-derived CDR1 and CDR2 are SGHRS and YFSETQ. In DNA, the CDR3 is TGCGCCAGCAGCTTGGGGCAGGGAATCTATGGCTACACCTTC. Translating gives CASSLGQGIYGYTF.

The rearrangement joins TRBV6-5 to TRBJ1-1, with a tentative D call TRBD1 (6 bases). Deletions cut 0 bases from V and 5 bases from J, with 13 bases between. CDR3 length equals 15 residues. Germline V gene lookup returns CDR1 MNHEY and CDR2 SVGAGI. CDR3 loop: CASSYSPRGGTEAFF. CDR3 DNA: TGTGCCAGCAGTTACTCCCCAAGGGGGGGGACTGAAGCTTTCTTT.

The chain has TRBV5-6 and TRBJ1-2, with TRBD1 identical over 9 bases. The CDR3 contains 15 residues. J gave up 0 bases and V 4 bases, and 4 bases lay outside the gene matches. From germline, CDR1 is SGHDT and CDR2 YYEEEE. DNA of the CDR3: TGTGCCAGCAGCGCGGACAGGGGAGCTAACTATGGCTACACCTTC. The encoded protein is CASSADRGANYGYTF.

The chain has TRBV2 and TRBJ2-4, with 8 positions matching TRBD1. Germline trimming cut 6 bases from V and 1 base from J; bases unmatched to any gene: 17. CDR3 length equals 19 residues. Per the germline V gene, CDR1 is SNHLY and CDR2 is FYNNEI. The CDR3 sequence is CASSGWTGSLSGAKNIQYF. In DNA, the CDR3 is TGTGCCAGCAGCGGCTGGACAGGGTCTCTTAGTGGGGCCAAAAACATTCAGTACTTC.

The chain joins TRBV9 to TRBJ1-2; 9 bases are a match to TRBD1. Germline V gene sequence: CDR1 SGDLS, CDR2 YYNGEE. This CDR3 comprises 16 residues. The ends lost 3 bases at V and 4 bases at J; junction bases unmatched: 10. The CDR3 DNA reads TGTGCCAGCAGCGCCTCGGGGGGACAGGGTCTCTATGGCTACACCTTC. Its translation: CASSASGGQGLYGYTF.

The chain combines TRBV2 with TRBJ2-1, with a weak D call TRBD1 (6 bases). The V gene lost 6 bases and the J gene lost 9 bases, with 15 bases spanning the gap. The CDR3 spans 13 residues. Looked up from germline, CDR1 is SNHLY and CDR2 is FYNNEI. CDR3 DNA: TGTGCCAGCAGCGTACAGGGAAGCGGTGAGCAGTTCTTC. This encodes CASSVQGSGEQFF.

The CDR3 nucleotides are TGTGCCAGTAGTATCCCAGGGTACACAGATACGCAGTATTTT. Amino acid sequence: CASSIPGYTDTQYF. The chain employs TRBV19 and TRBJ2-3; D may be TRBD1 (5 bases). Germline V gene data show CDR1 as LNHDA and CDR2 as SQIVND (reference sequence). The CDR3 is 14 amino acids. V was trimmed by 3 bases and J by 2 bases, leaving 9 bases between them. The full variable domain, with the rest looked up from reference TRBV19 and TRBJ2-3, is DGGITQSPKYLFRKEGQNVTLSCEQNLNHDAMYWYRQDPGQGLRLIYYSQIVNDFQKGDIAEGYSVSREKKESFPLTVTSAQKNPTAFYLCASSIPGYTDTQYFGPGTRLTVL.

The chain uses TRBV6-5 and TRBJ1-2; a possible D gene is TRBD1 (5 bases). The CDR3 length is 11 residues. V lost 5 bases, J lost 6 bases, and 7 bases lay in between. CDR1 MNHEY and CDR2 SVGAGI come from the germline V gene. The CDR3, as DNA: TGTGCCAGCAGTCCGGGGGATGGCTACACCTTC. As protein: CASSPGDGYTF.

The chain links TRBV6-2 or TRBV6-3 to TRBJ2-5, with 8 positions matching TRBD1. Unmatched junction bases numbered 9, after V lost 4 bases and J lost 2 bases. The CDR3 has 16 amino acids. From germline, CDR1 is MNHEY and CDR2 SVGEGT. This CDR3 is CASSSILTGGQETQYF. The CDR3 DNA reads as TGTGCCAGCAGTTCGATTCTAACAGGGGGTCAAGAGACCCAGTACTTC.

A few counts support this clone. The chain recombines TRBV2 with TRBJ2-2, with TRBD1 matching 7 bases. Germline V gene sequence: CDR1 SNHLY, CDR2 FYNNEI. Germline trimming cut 7 bases from V and 0 bases from J; bases unmatched to any gene: 2. CDR3 length equals 14 residues. CDR3 amino acids: CASTTGTNTGELFF. Here the CDR3 DNA reads TGTGCCAGCACGACAGGGACGAACACCGGGGAGCTGTTTTTT.

This chain joins TRBV7-2 and TRBJ1-1, with D hard to call. The germline gives CDR1 SGHTA, CDR2 FQGNSA. Trimming removed 1 base from V and 1 base from J, with 7 bases in between. CDR3 length: 14 residues. CDR3 amino acids: CASSLVWRNTEAFF. The CDR3 DNA reads TGTGCCAGCAGCTTAGTTTGGAGGAACACTGAAGCTTTCTTT.

The rearrangement uses TRBV25-1 and TRBJ1-2; possible D gene TRBD1, 5 bases. CDR3 length equals 15 residues. In germline, CDR1 is MGHDK, CDR2 SYGVNS. V was cut by 1 base and J by 4 bases, with 13 bases left in between. In DNA, the CDR3 is TGTGCCAGCAGTGAATCCCGACAGCCTCCCTATGGCTACACCTTC. Its protein is CASSESRQPPYGYTF.

The V and J genes are TRBV4-2 and TRBJ2-1; 11 bases map to TRBD1. Trimming cost V 1 base and J 8 bases; bases outside gene matches: 10. CDR1 LGHNA and CDR2 YNFKEQ come from the germline V gene. CDR3 size: 17 residues. The CDR3 spells CASSQVGGQGVLDEQFF. The CDR3 DNA reads as TGTGCCAGCAGCCAAGTTGGGGGACAGGGGGTTTTGGATGAGCAGTTCTTC.

The V and J genes are TRBV2 and TRBJ1-2; no clear D gene. This CDR3 region has 14 residues. V was pared by 6 bases and J by 0 bases, with 11 bases between. The V gene's germline CDR1 is SNHLY and CDR2 FYNNEI. CDR3 DNA: TGTGCCAGCAGGACAAGAGGGCCTAACTATGGCTACACCTTC. It yields the protein CASRTRGPNYGYTF.

V gene TRBV5-1 combines with J gene TRBJ1-1; D is undetermined. The CDR3 length is 15 residues. V shed 2 bases and J shed 1 base, with 12 bases lying between them. Germline V lookup: CDR1 SGHRS, CDR2 YFSETQ. CDR3 sequence reads: CASSFSGLTNTEAFF. The CDR3 DNA reads TGCGCCAGCAGCTTCTCGGGGTTAACGAACACTGAAGCTTTCTTT.

This chain uses TRBV27 with TRBJ2-5, with D uncertain. The germline gives CDR1 MNHEY, CDR2 SMNVEV (reference sequence). The CDR3 length is 15 residues. V lost 6 bases to trimming and J lost 4 bases, with 18 bases between them. The CDR3 sequence: CASSLTSLGVETQYF. In DNA form, the CDR3 reads TGTGCCAGCAGCCTTACGAGCTTAGGAGTAGAGACCCAGTACTTC.

As DNA, the CDR3 is TGTGCCAGCAGCTTTAGTTACAATGAGCAGTTCTTC. It is translated as CASSFSYNEQFF. The V call is TRBV7-2, the J call TRBJ2-1; D is unclear. Trimming removed 3 bases at V and 4 bases at J, with 4 bases between. The germline gives CDR1 SGHTA, CDR2 FQGNSA. The CDR3 has 12 residues.

The rearrangement joins TRBV3-1 (or the pseudogene TRBV3-2) to TRBJ2-2, with D possibly being TRBD1 (6 bases). CDR3 length: 17 amino acids. V lost 0 bases and J 3 bases, leaving 14 bases between the germline ends. Germline V gives CDR1 LGHDT, CDR2 YNNKEL (reference sequence). The CDR3 reads CASSQDLGTRHTGELFF. Here the CDR3 DNA reads TGTGCCAGCAGCCAAGATTTGGGGACACGGCACACCGGGGAGCTGTTTTTT.

This clone came up once. The gene calls are TRBV6-2 or TRBV6-3 and TRBJ2-1; perhaps TRBD2 as D (6 bases). Germline V gene sequence: CDR1 MNHEY, CDR2 SVGEGT. CDR3 size: 13 residues. V gave up 2 bases and J gave up 8 bases, with 10 bases separating them. The CDR3 reads CASSYPPGDEQFF. The CDR3 bases are TGTGCCAGCAGTTACCCCCCGGGAGATGAGCAGTTCTTC.